This is a list of T cell receptor beta chains from one sample in a study of post-analysis software for immune sequencing data. MiXCR was run by TCRdb on the PCR reads, yielding one entry per CDR3 protein. The data contain some 450,000 distinct CDR3 sequences, approximately 45% of them singletons. The sample comprised blood. The receptors here all came from a girl aged 10-17 years with multiple sclerosis. The CDR3 runs from the conserved cysteine through the conserved F or W. The order of the fields is J gene, clone size, V gene, D gene, CDR3 DNA, CDR3 protein. D genes are given only for firm matches. Expanded clones are given a class, and other clones once, few, many or no size at all.

J: TRBJ2-3; size: few; V: TRBV29-1; D: .; DNA: TGCAGCGCTGACTGGACTGGCACAGATACGCAGTATTTT; CDR3: CSADWTGTDTQYF
J: TRBJ2-5; size: .; V: TRBV6-4; D: TRBD1; DNA: TGTGCCAGCAGTGACTCGACACAGGGGCAAGAGACCCAGTACTTC; CDR3: CASSDSTQGQETQYF
J: TRBJ2-7; size: few; V: TRBV29-1; D: .; DNA: TGCAGCGCCGGAGTTCGCGGCCCATACGAGCAGTACTTC; CDR3: CSAGVRGPYEQYF
J: TRBJ2-4; size: .; V: TRBV2; D: TRBD2; DNA: TGTGCCAGCAGTGAGGCCGGGACTAGGGCAAACATTCAGTACTTC; CDR3: CASSEAGTRANIQYF
J: TRBJ2-5; size: once; V: TRBV24-1; D: TRBD1; DNA: TGTGCCACCAGTGACCCAGGACAGGGGCCCGGAGAGACCCAGTACTTC; CDR3: CATSDPGQGPGETQYF
J: TRBJ2-5; size: .; V: TRBV28; D: .; DNA: TGTGCCAGCACCCTGACAGCTCAAGAGACCCAGTACTTC; CDR3: CASTLTAQETQYF
J: TRBJ2-1; size: .; V: TRBV4-2; D: TRBD2; DNA: TGTGCCAGCACCCTAAGCGGGAAGGCGTTCTTC; CDR3: CASTLSGKAFF
J: TRBJ1-1; size: .; V: TRBV10-3; D: .; DNA: TGTGCCATCCGGGGGGGTAACACTGAAGCTTTCTTT; CDR3: CAIRGGNTEAFF
J: TRBJ2-1; size: .; V: TRBV20-1; D: TRBD2; DNA: TGCAGTGCTAGAGACCTTGGCGGGAGTACCTACAATGAGCAGTTCTTC; CDR3: CSARDLGGSTYNEQFF
J: TRBJ2-3; size: few; V: TRBV6-4; D: TRBD2; DNA: TGTGCCAGCAGTGATCCCGGGACTAGCGGGAGCCTTCCCTTCACAGATACGCAGTATTTT; CDR3: CASSDPGTSGSLPFTDTQYF
J: TRBJ2-6; size: .; V: TRBV9; D: .; DNA: TGTGCCAGCAGCGTGATGGGGGGAGCTGGGGCCAACGTCCTGACTTTC; CDR3: CASSVMGGAGANVLTF
J: TRBJ2-4; size: .; V: TRBV6-6; D: .; DNA: TGTGCCAGCCTAGGGTTAGCCAAAAACATTCAGTACTTC; CDR3: CASLGLAKNIQYF
J: TRBJ2-5; size: .; V: TRBV28; D: TRBD2; DNA: TGTGCCAGCAGTTCCCATCTGTCTAGCGGGAACCAAGAGACCCAGTACTTC; CDR3: CASSSHLSSGNQETQYF
J: TRBJ1-3; size: .; V: TRBV25-1; D: .; DNA: TGTGCCAGCAGCCAACCGCCGGGCCTCTCTGGAAACACCATATATTTT; CDR3: CASSQPPGLSGNTIYF
J: TRBJ2-7; size: .; V: TRBV29-1; D: TRBD2; DNA: TGCAGCGTGGGGGGGGATTCAGCCTACGAGCAGTACTTC; CDR3: CSVGGDSAYEQYF
J: TRBJ2-5; size: .; V: TRBV4-2; D: .; DNA: TGTGCCAGCAGCCAAGATTCTCTACCTGGCGGGCGGGGAGAGACCCAGTACTTC; CDR3: CASSQDSLPGGRGETQYF
J: TRBJ1-2; size: few; V: TRBV11-2; D: TRBD1; DNA: TGTGCCAGCAGCTTGGCGGGACAGGGTGCATATGGCTACACCTTC; CDR3: CASSLAGQGAYGYTF
J: TRBJ2-7; size: .; V: TRBV10-2; D: .; DNA: TGCGCCAGCGGTAGGGACGGGCCCTACGAGCAGTACTTC; CDR3: CASGRDGPYEQYF
J: TRBJ2-5; size: .; V: TRBV11-2; D: .; DNA: TGTGCCAGCAGCTTAGAGACCGGAGAGACCCAGTACTTC; CDR3: CASSLETGETQYF
J: TRBJ2-5; size: few; V: TRBV6-5; D: .; DNA: TGTGCCAGCACCGATGGGCTACTGGGTGAGCAGTACTTC; CDR3: CASTDGLLGEQYF
J: TRBJ2-1; size: .; V: TRBV24-1; D: .; DNA: TGTGCCACCAGTGAGCGTAGCGCGCAAGGTAATGAGCAGTTCTTC; CDR3: CATSERSAQGNEQFF
J: TRBJ2-1; size: few; V: TRBV29-1; D: .; DNA: TGCAGCGGAGCCCAGGGGAGAGGCAATGCTGAGCAGTTCTTC; CDR3: CSGAQGRGNAEQFF
J: TRBJ2-7; size: .; V: TRBV7-9; D: .; DNA: TGTGCCAGCAGCGCCTCTGGCCGCGGGGCCTACGAGCAGTACTTC; CDR3: CASSASGRGAYEQYF
J: TRBJ2-7; size: .; V: TRBV19; D: .; DNA: TGTGCCAGTAGTATGGACACCGGGACCTCCTACGAGCAGTACTTC; CDR3: CASSMDTGTSYEQYF
J: TRBJ2-7; size: few; V: TRBV29-1; D: TRBD2; DNA: TGCAGCGTTCTAGAGGGAGGGCCATACGAGCAGTACTTC; CDR3: CSVLEGGPYEQYF
J: TRBJ2-5; size: few; V: TRBV7-2; D: TRBD1; DNA: TGTGCCAGCAGCTTAAGCCCGCCCGCCAGGGGGATCCAAGAGACCCAGTACTTC; CDR3: CASSLSPPARGIQETQYF
J: TRBJ2-2; size: .; V: TRBV12-3/TRBV12-4; D: TRBD2; DNA: TGTGCCAGCAGTCCCGGGCTAGCGGCCGGGGAGCTGTTTTTT; CDR3: CASSPGLAAGELFF
J: TRBJ2-5; size: .; V: TRBV2; D: TRBD1; DNA: TGTGCCAGCAGTGATCGGACAGGGCAAGAGACCCAGTACTTC; CDR3: CASSDRTGQETQYF